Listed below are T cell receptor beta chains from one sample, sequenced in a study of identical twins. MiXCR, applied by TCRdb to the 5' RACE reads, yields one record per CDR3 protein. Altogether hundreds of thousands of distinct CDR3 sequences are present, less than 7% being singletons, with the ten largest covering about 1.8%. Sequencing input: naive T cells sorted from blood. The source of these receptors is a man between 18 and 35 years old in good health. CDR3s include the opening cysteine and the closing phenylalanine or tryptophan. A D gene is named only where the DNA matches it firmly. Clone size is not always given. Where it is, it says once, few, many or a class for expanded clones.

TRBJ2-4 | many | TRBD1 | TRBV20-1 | CSARGNTQQGNLAKNIQYF | TGCAGTGCTAGAGGCAATACGCAACAGGGGAACCTAGCCAAAAACATTCAGTACTTC
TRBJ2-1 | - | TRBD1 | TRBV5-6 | CASTGTGGASYNEQFF | TGTGCCAGTACCGGGACAGGGGGCGCGTCGTACAATGAGCAGTTCTTC
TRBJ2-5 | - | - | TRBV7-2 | CATWVLAGEETQYF | TGTGCCACCTGGGTGTTGGCAGGGGAAGAGACCCAGTACTTC
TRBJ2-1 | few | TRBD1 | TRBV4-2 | CASSQPGQGSPSGHYNEQFF | TGTGCCAGCAGCCAACCGGGACAGGGGAGTCCTAGCGGGCATTACAATGAGCAGTTCTTC
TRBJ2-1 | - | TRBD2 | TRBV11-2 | CASLYHLAGGAEQFF | TGTGCCAGCTTGTATCATCTAGCGGGAGGGGCTGAGCAGTTCTTC
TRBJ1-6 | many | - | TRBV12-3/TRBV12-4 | CASSLRTADNSPLHF | TGTGCCAGCAGTTTGCGGACCGCGGATAATTCACCCCTCCACTTT
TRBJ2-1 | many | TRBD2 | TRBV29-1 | CSVELLAGVNEQFF | TGCAGCGTTGAGTTGCTAGCGGGAGTAAACGAGCAGTTCTTC
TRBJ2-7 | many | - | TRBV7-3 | CASRQQPGTDYEQYF | TGTGCCAGCAGACAACAACCCGGGACTGACTACGAGCAGTACTTC
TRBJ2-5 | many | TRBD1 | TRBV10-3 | CAISMDRGETQYF | TGTGCCATCAGTATGGACAGGGGAGAGACCCAGTACTTC
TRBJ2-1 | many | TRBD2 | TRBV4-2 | CASSQAGGRGSYNEQFF | TGTGCCAGCAGCCAAGCCGGCGGGAGGGGCTCCTACAATGAGCAGTTCTTC
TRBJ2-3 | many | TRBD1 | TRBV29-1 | CSSVRDRSTDTQYF | TGCAGCTCAGTCCGGGACAGAAGCACAGATACGCAGTATTTT
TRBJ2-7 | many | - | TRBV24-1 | CATSDPTLGPYEQYF | TGTGCCACCAGTGATCCGACTTTAGGGCCCTACGAGCAGTACTTC
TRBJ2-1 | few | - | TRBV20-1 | CSAFNEVHNEQFF | TGCAGTGCTTTTAACGAGGTCCACAATGAGCAGTTCTTC
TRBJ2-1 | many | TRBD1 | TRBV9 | CASSVRDRGHWEQFF | TGTGCCAGCAGCGTCCGGGACAGGGGGCATTGGGAGCAGTTCTTC